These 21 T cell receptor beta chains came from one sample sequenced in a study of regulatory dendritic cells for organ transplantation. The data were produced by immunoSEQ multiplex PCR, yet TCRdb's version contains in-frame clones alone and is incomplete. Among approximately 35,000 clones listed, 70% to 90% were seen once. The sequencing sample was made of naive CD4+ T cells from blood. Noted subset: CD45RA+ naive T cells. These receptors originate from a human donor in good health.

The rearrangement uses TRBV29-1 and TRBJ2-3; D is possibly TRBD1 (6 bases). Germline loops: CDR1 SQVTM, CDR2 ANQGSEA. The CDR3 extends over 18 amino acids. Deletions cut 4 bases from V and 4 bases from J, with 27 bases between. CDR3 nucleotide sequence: TGCAGCGTTGTAGGTGCGAGGGGGAATGCGAGTAAGCCAGATACGCAGTATTTT. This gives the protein CSVVGARGNASKPDTQYF.

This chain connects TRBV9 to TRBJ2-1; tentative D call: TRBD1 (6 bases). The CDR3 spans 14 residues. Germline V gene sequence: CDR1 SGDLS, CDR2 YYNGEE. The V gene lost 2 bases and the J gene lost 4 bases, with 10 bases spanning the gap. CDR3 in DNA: TGTGCCAGCAGCGTTCAGGGGCCTTACAATGAGCAGTTCTTC. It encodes CASSVQGPYNEQFF.

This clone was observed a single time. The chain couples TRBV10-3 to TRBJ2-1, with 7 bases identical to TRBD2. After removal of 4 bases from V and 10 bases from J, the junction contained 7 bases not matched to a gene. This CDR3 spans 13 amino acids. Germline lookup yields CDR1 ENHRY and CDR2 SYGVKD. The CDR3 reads CAISGGTSVEQFF. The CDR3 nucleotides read TGTGCCATCAGTGGGGGTACTAGCGTCGAGCAGTTCTTC.

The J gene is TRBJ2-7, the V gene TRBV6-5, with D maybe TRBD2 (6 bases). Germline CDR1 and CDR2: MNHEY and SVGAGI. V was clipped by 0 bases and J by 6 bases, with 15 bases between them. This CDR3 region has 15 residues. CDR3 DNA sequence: TGTGCCAGCAGTTACTCTTGGGCACAGACTAGCGAGCAGTACTTC. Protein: CASSYSWAQTSEQYF.

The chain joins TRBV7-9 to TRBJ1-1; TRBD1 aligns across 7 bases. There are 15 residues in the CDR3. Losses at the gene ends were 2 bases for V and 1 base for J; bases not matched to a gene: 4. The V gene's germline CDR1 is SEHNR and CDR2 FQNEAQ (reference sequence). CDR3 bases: TGTGCCAGCAGCTTACAGGGGGTGGGGAACACTGAAGCTTTCTTT. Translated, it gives CASSLQGVGNTEAFF.

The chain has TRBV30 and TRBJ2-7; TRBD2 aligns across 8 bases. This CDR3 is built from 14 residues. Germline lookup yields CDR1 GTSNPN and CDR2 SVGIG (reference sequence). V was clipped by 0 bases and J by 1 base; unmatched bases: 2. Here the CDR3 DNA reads TGTGCCTGGAGTGTGTCTAGCGGGTCCTACGAGCAGTACTTC. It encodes CAWSVSSGSYEQYF.

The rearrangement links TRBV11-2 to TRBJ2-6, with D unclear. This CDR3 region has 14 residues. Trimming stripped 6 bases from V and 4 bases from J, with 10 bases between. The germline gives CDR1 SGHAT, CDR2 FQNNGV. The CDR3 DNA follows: TGTGCCAGCAGTCGGGCGTCCGGGGCCAACGTCCTGACTTTC. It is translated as CASSRASGANVLTF.

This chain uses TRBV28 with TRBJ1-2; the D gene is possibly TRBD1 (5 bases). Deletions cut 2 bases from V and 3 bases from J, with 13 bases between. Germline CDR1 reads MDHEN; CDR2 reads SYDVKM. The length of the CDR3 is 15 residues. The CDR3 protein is CASSLGTPGHYGYTF. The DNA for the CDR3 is TGTGCCAGCAGTTTAGGGACCCCTGGACACTATGGCTACACCTTC.

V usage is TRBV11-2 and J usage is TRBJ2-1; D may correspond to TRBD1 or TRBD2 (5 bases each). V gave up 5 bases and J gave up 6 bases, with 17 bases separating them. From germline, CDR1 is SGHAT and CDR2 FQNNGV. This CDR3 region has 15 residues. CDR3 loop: CASSQGTGPPNEQFF. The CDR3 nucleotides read TGTGCCAGCAGCCAAGGGACGGGGCCCCCCAATGAGCAGTTCTTC.

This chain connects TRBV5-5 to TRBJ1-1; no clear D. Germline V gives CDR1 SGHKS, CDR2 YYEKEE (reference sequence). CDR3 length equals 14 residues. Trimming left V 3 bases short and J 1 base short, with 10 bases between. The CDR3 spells CASSWGGGNTEAFF. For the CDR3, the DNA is TGTGCCAGCAGCTGGGGTGGTGGGAACACTGAAGCTTTCTTT.

The DNA for the CDR3 is TGTGCCAGCAGTCACCAGGGTTTCTTAGCCAAAAACATTCAGTACTTC. This codes for CASSHQGFLAKNIQYF. J is TRBJ2-4 and V is TRBV7-9; tentative D call: TRBD1 (5 bases). CDR3 length: 16 amino acids. CDR1 and CDR2 from the germline V gene are SEHNR and FQNEAQ (reference sequence). Trimming removed 6 bases at V and 0 bases at J, with 15 bases between. The whole variable domain, filled in from reference TRBV7-9 and TRBJ2-4, reads DTGVSQNPRHKITKRGQNVTFRCDPISEHNRLYWYRQTLGQGPEFLTYFQNEAQLEKSRLLSDRFSAERPKGSFSTLEIQRTEQGDSAMYLCASSHQGFLAKNIQYFGAGTRLSVL.

The CDR3 sequence is CASSQEQGANYGYTF. The CDR3 DNA sequence: TGCGCCAGCAGCCAGGAACAGGGGGCTAACTATGGCTACACCTTC. The chain uses TRBV4-3 and TRBJ1-2; TRBD1 aligns across 8 bases. The CDR3 is made up of 15 amino acids. Looked up from germline, CDR1 is LGHNA and CDR2 is YSLEER. Trimming took 3 bases from V and 0 from J; bases not matched to a gene: 3.

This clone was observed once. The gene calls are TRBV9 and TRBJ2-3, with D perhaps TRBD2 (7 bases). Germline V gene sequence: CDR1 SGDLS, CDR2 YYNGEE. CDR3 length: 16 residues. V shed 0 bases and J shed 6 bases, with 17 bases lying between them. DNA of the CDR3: TGTGCCAGCAGCGTAGGCGGCAGGGGAGGGGTGGATACGCAGTATTTT. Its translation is CASSVGGRGGVDTQYF.

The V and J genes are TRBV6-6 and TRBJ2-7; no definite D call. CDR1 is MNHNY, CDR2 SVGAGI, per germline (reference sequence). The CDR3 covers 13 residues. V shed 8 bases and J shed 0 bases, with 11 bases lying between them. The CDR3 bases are TGTGCCAGCGGGGAAAAAAGCTCCTACGAGCAGTACTTC. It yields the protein CASGEKSSYEQYF.

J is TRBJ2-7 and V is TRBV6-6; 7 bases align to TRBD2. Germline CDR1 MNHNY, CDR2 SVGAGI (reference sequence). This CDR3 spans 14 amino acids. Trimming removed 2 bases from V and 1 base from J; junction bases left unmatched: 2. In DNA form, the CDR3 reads TGTGCCAGCAGTTACCTAGCGGATTCCTACGAGCAGTACTTC. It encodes CASSYLADSYEQYF.

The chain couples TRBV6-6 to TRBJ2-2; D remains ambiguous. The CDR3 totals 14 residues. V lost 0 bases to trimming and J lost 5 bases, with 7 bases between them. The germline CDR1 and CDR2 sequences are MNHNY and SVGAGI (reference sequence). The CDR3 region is CASSYSPQTGELFF. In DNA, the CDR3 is TGTGCCAGCAGTTACTCCCCCCAAACCGGGGAGCTGTTTTTT.

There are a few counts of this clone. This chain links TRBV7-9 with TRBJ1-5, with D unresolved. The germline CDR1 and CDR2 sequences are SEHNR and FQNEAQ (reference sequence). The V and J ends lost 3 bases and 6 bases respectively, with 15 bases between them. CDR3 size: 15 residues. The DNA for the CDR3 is TGTGCCAGCAGCTTTGACGGAGGGCGTTCTCAGCCCCAGCATTTT. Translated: CASSFDGGRSQPQHF.

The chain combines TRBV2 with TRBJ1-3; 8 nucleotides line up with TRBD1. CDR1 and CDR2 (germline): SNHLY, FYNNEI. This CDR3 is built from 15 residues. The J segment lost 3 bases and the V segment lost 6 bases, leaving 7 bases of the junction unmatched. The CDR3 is CASSGQGSGGNTIYF. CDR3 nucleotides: TGTGCCAGCAGCGGACAGGGAAGCGGTGGAAACACCATATATTTT.

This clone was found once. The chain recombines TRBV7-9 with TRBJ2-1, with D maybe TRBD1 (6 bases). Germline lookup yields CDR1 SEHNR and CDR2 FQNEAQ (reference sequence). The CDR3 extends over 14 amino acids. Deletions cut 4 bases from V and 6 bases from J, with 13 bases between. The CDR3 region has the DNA TGTGCCAGCAGCTCCCAACAGGGTACCAATGAGCAGTTCTTC. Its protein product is CASSSQQGTNEQFF.

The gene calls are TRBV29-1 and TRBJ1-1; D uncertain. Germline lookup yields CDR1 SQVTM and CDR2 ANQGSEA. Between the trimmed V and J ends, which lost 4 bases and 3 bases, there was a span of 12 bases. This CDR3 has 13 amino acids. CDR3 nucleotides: TGCAGCGTTGCTGGGGTTTTCGACACTGAAGCTTTCTTT. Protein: CSVAGVFDTEAFF. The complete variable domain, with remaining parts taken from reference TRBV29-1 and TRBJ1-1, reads SAVISQKPSRDICQRGTSLTIQCQVDSQVTMMFWYRQQPGQSLTLIATANQGSEATYESGFVIDKFPISRPNLTFSTLTVSNMSPEDSSIYLCSVAGVFDTEAFFGQGTRLTVV.

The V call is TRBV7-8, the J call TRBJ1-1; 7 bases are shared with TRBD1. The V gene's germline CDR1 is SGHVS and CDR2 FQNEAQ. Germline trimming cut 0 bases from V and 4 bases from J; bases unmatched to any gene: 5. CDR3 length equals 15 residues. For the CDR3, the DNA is TGTGCCAGCAGCTTAGCGTTGTCAGGGGGCACTGAAGCTTTCTTT. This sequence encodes CASSLALSGGTEAFF. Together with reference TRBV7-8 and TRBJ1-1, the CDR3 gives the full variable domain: GAGVSQSPRYKVAKRGQDVALRCDPISGHVSLFWYQQALGQGPEFLTYFQNEAQLDKSGLPSDRFFAERPEGSVSTLKIQRTQQEDSAVYLCASSLALSGGTEAFFGQGTRLTVV.